This TCR beta chain is drawn from a study of PD-1 blockade in classical Hodgkin lymphoma (dated by TCRdb to 2019 to 2021). Describing the broader study: The study used TCR beta sequencing and CyTOF to define a peripheral blood immune signature of response to PD-1 blockade in classical Hodgkin lymphoma.

This clone was recorded only once. The target of this receptor is not known. Base qualities are not provided; no much larger clone lies one nucleotide away. Reading the label with the study, this specimen's time point is: newly diagnosed, previously untreated cHL patient sample. Magnetic negative selection with a Miltenyi CD4+ T cell isolation kit was used to purify CD4+ T cells from thawed PBMCs. As a comparison group for the relapsed/refractory trial patients, PBMCs were sequenced from patients with newly diagnosed, previously untreated classical Hodgkin lymphoma. Peripheral blood was collected in 8 mL Vacutainer Cell Preparation Tubes, from which PBMCs were isolated by centrifugation and then cryopreserved. Purified CD4+ and CD8+ fractions were prepared only for cases with an additional available PBMC sample. Magnetically labelled cells were removed on LS columns in a quadroMACS separator, and the flow-through was collected as the purified fraction.

Study-level results and caveats: Baseline TCR diversity was reported to be lower in newly diagnosed patients than in healthy donors, and even lower in relapsed/refractory patients. Only a single clinical trial cohort was studied, and what caused the repertoire differences, possibly disease activity or prior therapy, remained undefined.

Genomic DNA was extracted with the Qiagen DNeasy kit from unsorted PBMCs and from negatively selected CD4+ and CD8+ fractions. TCR beta CDR3 regions were subjected to amplification by immunoSEQ multiplex PCR with primers that anneal to V and J segments. A synthetic immune receptor repertoire was used to minimize amplification bias, and any remaining bias was removed computationally after sequencing. The authors' pipeline ran thus. Custom Python scripts were used to quantify repertoire diversity as the Shannon entropy index. Unsorted, CD4+ and CD8+ repertoires were analyzed separately, except for combined analyses in which CD4+ and CD8+ sequences were merged in silico. In TCRdb, the immuneACCESS table is reduced to in-frame sequences with V and J assigned. These tables do not hold every clone; where another copy was compared, an unresolved V gene accounts for under half, and the others remain unexplained. V, J and clone size reflect that table, while D and trimming were determined from the DNA. The sample table holds under 40,000 clones, of which 88% were seen once. About 1.2% of the sample is held by the ten biggest clonotypes.

Reading from cysteine to phenylalanine, the CDR3 counts 13 amino acids. The DNA shown is the 39-base CDR3, in frame from base 1. For CDR1 and CDR2, the germline V gene (reference sequence) lists SEHNR and FQNEAQ. At the junction V is shortened by 5 bases and J by 8 bases, with 15 bases in between. The V and J genes are TRBV7-9 and TRBJ1-1, with no confidently assigned D gene. This clonotype was sampled from a human donor with classical Hodgkin lymphoma. The material sequenced was CD4+ T cells from blood. The DNA is TGTGCCAGCAGCCTATTCCAGGCGACGGAAGCTTTCTTT. The encoded protein is CASSLFQATEAFF.